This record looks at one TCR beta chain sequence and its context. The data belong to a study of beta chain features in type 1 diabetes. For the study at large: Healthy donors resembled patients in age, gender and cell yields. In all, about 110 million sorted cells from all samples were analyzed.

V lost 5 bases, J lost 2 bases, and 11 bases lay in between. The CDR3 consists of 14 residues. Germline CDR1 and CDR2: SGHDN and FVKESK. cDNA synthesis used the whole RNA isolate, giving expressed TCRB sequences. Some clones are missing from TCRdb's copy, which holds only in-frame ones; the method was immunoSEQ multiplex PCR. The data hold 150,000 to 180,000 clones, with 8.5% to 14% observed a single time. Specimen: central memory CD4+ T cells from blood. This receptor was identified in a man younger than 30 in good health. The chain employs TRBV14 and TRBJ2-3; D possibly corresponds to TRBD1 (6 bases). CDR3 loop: CASSLGHYTDTQYF. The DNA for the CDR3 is TGTGCCAGCAGCTTGGGACATTACACAGATACGCAGTATTTT.